The T cell receptor beta chain under discussion was sequenced for a study of blood T cell repertoires in COVID-19. Whole-study context: Researchers got acute and convalescent COVID-19 samples from the United States, Italy and Spain. From T cells, B-cell-depleted T cells, or PBMCs came the material, which was cDNA or gDNA.

Authors' processing steps: Amplifying reference gene primers gave estimates of nucleated cell counts. Repertoires were generated with immunoSEQ multiplex PCR, while TCRdb's copy carries only in-frame clones and drops some. V, J and clone size reflect that table, while D and trimming were determined from the DNA. The sample holds under 150,000 clones, around 89% seen once. Trimming took 0 bases from V and 0 from J; bases not matched to a gene: 4. The CDR3 sequence is 16 residues long. Germline lookup yields CDR1 LNHNV and CDR2 YYDKDF (reference sequence). This clonotype was sampled from a man aged 50 to 60 with active or convalescent COVID-19. The sequenced sample was peripheral blood. J is TRBJ2-5 and V is TRBV15; TRBD1 agrees at 7 bases. In nucleotides, the CDR3 is TGTGCCACCAGCAGAGATGAGACAGGGAACCAAGAGACCCAGTACTTC. Translating gives CATSRDETGNQETQYF. Using reference TRBV15 and TRBJ2-5 for the parts outside the CDR3, the full variable domain is DAMVIQNPRYQVTQFGKPVTLSCSQTLNHNVMYWYQQKSSQAPKLLFHYYDKDFNNEADTPDNFQSRRPNTSFCFLDIRSPGLGDTAMYLCATSRDETGNQETQYFGPGTRLLVL.